This entry is about one T cell receptor beta chain. Its matching antigen is unknown. This sample was taken from a study of cytomegalovirus exposure and HLA in healthy donors. Study-wide context: The roughly 700 first-cohort repertoires shared a platform with the 130 or so validation repertoires, as reported in a later analysis.

The study's findings and limits: High specificity and sensitivity for cytomegalovirus status were reported for the classifier. In vitro testing confirmed a few CMV-associated chains as specific for CMV antigens.

Measured with immunoSEQ multiplex PCR; TCRdb has only the in-frame clones, and not every one. Among tens of thousands of clones listed, 84% were seen once. This TCR derives from a woman between 18 and 29 years old in good health and CMV-seropositive. The sample taken for sequencing was PBMCs.

Here the CDR3 DNA reads TGTGCCAGCAGTAAGACAGGGGAGCACAATGAGCAGTTCTTC. It is translated as CASSKTGEHNEQFF. The chain carries TRBV2 and TRBJ2-1, with TRBD1 matching over 8 bases. V lost 5 bases and J lost 5; bases outside the gene matches: 5. CDR3 length: 14 amino acids. The V gene's germline CDR1 is SNHLY and CDR2 FYNNEI.